This is a list of T cell receptor beta chains from one sample in a study of T cells in tumors after PD-1 blockade. Method: immunoSEQ multiplex PCR; TCRdb's copy keeps in-frame clones and lacks some. The sample contains tens of thousands of clones, 74% of which appear only once. The sequenced sample was PBMCs, obtained after anti-PD-1 treatment. Receptors were obtained from a human donor with basal cell carcinoma. The CDR3 runs from the conserved cysteine through the conserved F or W. Fields, in order: J gene, V gene, D gene, clone size, CDR3 DNA, CDR3 protein. A D gene is named only where the DNA matches it firmly. Not all rows give a size; the values are once, few, many and, for expanded clones, a class.

J gene: TRBJ1-1
V gene: TRBV7-9
D gene: TRBD1
clone size: few
CDR3 DNA: TGTGCCAGCAGCTCCGGACAGGGACCGAACACTGAAGCTTTCTTT
CDR3 protein: CASSSGQGPNTEAFF

J gene: TRBJ2-3
V gene: TRBV2
D gene: .
clone size: .
CDR3 DNA: TGTGCCAGCAGGGTGGACAGTTCAACGCAGTATTTT
CDR3 protein: CASRVDSSTQYF

J gene: TRBJ1-2
V gene: TRBV3-1/TRBV3-2
D gene: .
clone size: few
CDR3 DNA: TGTGCCAGCAGCCAAGTGGAGGGATTCTATGGCTACACCTTC
CDR3 protein: CASSQVEGFYGYTF

J gene: TRBJ1-2
V gene: TRBV5-1
D gene: .
clone size: .
CDR3 DNA: TGCGCCAGCAGCCCCCCAGGGGCGCACTATGGCTACACCTTC
CDR3 protein: CASSPPGAHYGYTF

J gene: TRBJ2-1
V gene: TRBV24-1
D gene: TRBD2
clone size: .
CDR3 DNA: TGTGCCACCAGTGACCAAAGCGGGGGGAATGAGCAGTTCTTC
CDR3 protein: CATSDQSGGNEQFF

J gene: TRBJ1-1
V gene: TRBV10-3
D gene: .
clone size: .
CDR3 DNA: TGTGCCATCAGTGAGTCTAAGGGGGACACTGAAGCTTTCTTT
CDR3 protein: CAISESKGDTEAFF

J gene: TRBJ1-4
V gene: TRBV7-9
D gene: .
clone size: .
CDR3 DNA: TGTGCCAGCAGCTTAGGGGACAATATGGTCGAAAAACTGTTTTTT
CDR3 protein: CASSLGDNMVEKLFF

J gene: TRBJ1-1
V gene: TRBV6-5
D gene: .
clone size: .
CDR3 DNA: TGTGCCAGCAGCTTCGCAGGTTTCACTGAAGCTTTCTTT
CDR3 protein: CASSFAGFTEAFF

J gene: TRBJ1-2
V gene: TRBV7-8
D gene: TRBD1
clone size: .
CDR3 DNA: TGTGCCAGCAGCGACGACAGGGGGAAGGACTATGGCTACACCTTC
CDR3 protein: CASSDDRGKDYGYTF

J gene: TRBJ2-7
V gene: TRBV6-6
D gene: TRBD1
clone size: .
CDR3 DNA: TGTGCCAGCAGTCTAGGAAGGGGGACAGGGGGGAACTACGAGCAGTACTTC
CDR3 protein: CASSLGRGTGGNYEQYF